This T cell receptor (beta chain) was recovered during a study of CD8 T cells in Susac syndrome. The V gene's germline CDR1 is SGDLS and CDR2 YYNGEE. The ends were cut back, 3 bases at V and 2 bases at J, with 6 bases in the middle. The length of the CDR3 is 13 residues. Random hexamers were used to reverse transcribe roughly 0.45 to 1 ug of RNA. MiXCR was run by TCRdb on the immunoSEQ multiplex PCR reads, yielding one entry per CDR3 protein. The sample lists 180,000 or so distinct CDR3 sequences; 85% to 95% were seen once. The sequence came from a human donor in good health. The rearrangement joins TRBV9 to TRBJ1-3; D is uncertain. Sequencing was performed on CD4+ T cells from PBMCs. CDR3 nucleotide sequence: TGTGCCAGCAGCGCCCCAGCTGGAAACACCATATATTTT. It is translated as CASSAPAGNTIYF.